This T cell receptor beta chain was sequenced for a study of blood T cell repertoires in COVID-19. Study as a whole: COVID-19 samples from acute and convalescent phases originated in the United States, Italy and Spain. T cells, B-cell-depleted T cells, or PBMCs provided the cDNA or gDNA that served as material.

How the authors handled the data: For nucleated cells, counts were estimated from reference gene primer amplification. Here immunoSEQ multiplex PCR was the method, and the copy in TCRdb shows in-frame clones only, minus some. The DNA was the basis for D and trimming; V, J and clone size are from that table. This table holds some 270,000 clones, about nine tenths found once. CDR1 MGHRA and CDR2 YSYEKL come from the germline V gene. Losses at the gene ends were 2 bases for V and 7 bases for J; bases not matched to a gene: 6. The CDR3 consists of 15 residues. The source is a woman aged 55-69 years who had recovered from COVID-19. The V gene is TRBV4-1, the J gene TRBJ2-1; 9 nucleotides align to TRBD2. The sequenced sample was peripheral blood. CDR3 amino acids: CASSQPRTSVNEQFF. The CDR3 DNA follows: TGCGCCAGCAGCCAACCCCGGACTAGCGTGAATGAGCAGTTCTTC.